This T cell receptor (beta chain) appears in the sequencing data of a study of blood T cell repertoires in COVID-19. Looking at the study overall: There were acute and convalescent COVID-19 samples, and they came from the United States, Italy and Spain. Sources were T cells, B-cell-depleted T cells, or PBMCs; the material itself was cDNA or gDNA.

The V segment lost 5 bases and the J segment 1 base; nucleotides outside the gene matches: 5. The germline V gene has CDR1 SGHNT and CDR2 YENEEA. This CDR3 has 15 residues. In the original analysis: The assay estimated nucleated cells by amplifying reference gene primers. Repertoires were generated with immunoSEQ multiplex PCR, while TCRdb's copy carries only in-frame clones and drops some. V and J calls and clone size are those listed in that table; D and trimming were worked out from the DNA. The sample consists of about 91,000 clones, about 85% of them appearing once. This clone was detected once. The sequencing input was peripheral blood. The TCR was taken from a man aged 65 to 79 with acute or convalescent COVID-19. The V call is TRBV11-3, the J call TRBJ1-5; 7 bases align to TRBD1. The CDR3 protein is CASSLEQGSNQPQHF. In DNA, the CDR3 is TGTGCCAGCAGCCTCGAACAGGGGAGCAATCAGCCCCAGCATTTT.